This entry lists 32 T cell receptor beta chains sequenced from one sample in a study of T-cell reconstitution after alpha-beta-depleted transplantation in children. Library preparation (for TCRbeta) was performed with unique molecular identifiers. TCRdb re-called the PCR reads through MiXCR, storing one row per CDR3 protein. The data show some 450,000 distinct CDR3 sequences, approximately 42% seen once. The starting material was PBMCs, obtained before TCRalphabeta/CD19-depleted stem cell transplant. These receptors came from a girl aged 2 to 10 with aplastic anemia, due to receive a stem cell transplant.

This clonotype was detected ten times or more. The chain couples TRBV10-3 to TRBJ2-5; a weak D match, TRBD1 (5 bases). The V end was cut by 0 bases, the J end by 5 bases, with 16 bases between. This CDR3 comprises 16 residues. Germline assignment: CDR1 ENHRY and CDR2 SYGVKD. The CDR3 spells CAISESQGGVGETQYF. DNA of the CDR3: TGTGCCATCAGTGAGTCCCAGGGCGGAGTCGGGGAGACCCAGTACTTC.

This clonotype has at least ten counts. The chain carries TRBV7-2 and TRBJ2-3, with D possibly matching TRBD2 (6 bases). Looked up from germline, CDR1 is SGHTA and CDR2 is FQGNSA. Deletions cut 4 bases from V and 9 bases from J, with 23 bases between. CDR3 size: 16 residues. The DNA of the CDR3 is TGTGCCAGCAGCTATCTGATAGTGCAGGCGGGGAACACGCAGTATTTT. It translates to CASSYLIVQAGNTQYF. Based on the CDR3 plus reference TRBV7-2 and TRBJ2-3, the full variable domain is GAGVSQSPSNKVTEKGKDVELRCDPISGHTALYWYRQSLGQGLEFLIYFQGNSAPDKSGLPSDRFSAERTGGSVSTLTIQRTQQEDSAVYLCASSYLIVQAGNTQYFGPGTRLTVL.

This clonotype has a handful of counts. J is TRBJ2-1 and V is TRBV7-9; TRBD1 matches at 8 bases. This CDR3 has 14 residues. Germline lookup yields CDR1 SEHNR and CDR2 FQNEAQ (reference sequence). V dropped 1 base and J dropped 9; count of bases not matched to a gene: 5. This chain's CDR3 is CASSLDGQGTEQFF. DNA of the CDR3: TGTGCCAGCAGCTTAGACGGACAGGGCACTGAGCAGTTCTTC.

This clonotype has at least ten counts. The chain employs TRBV12-3 or TRBV12-4 and TRBJ2-2; no definite D call. This CDR3 is built from 14 residues. V was cut by 3 bases and J by 2 bases, with 7 bases left in between. CDR3 DNA: TGTGCCAGCAGTTTTTCAGAAAACACCGGGGAGCTGTTTTTT. Protein: CASSFSENTGELFF.

The rearrangement uses TRBV30 and TRBJ2-3; TRBD1 is a possible D gene (6 bases). The CDR3 loop spans 14 amino acids. Germline CDR1 GTSNPN, CDR2 SVGIG (reference sequence). Trimming cost V 4 bases and J 1 base, with 12 bases left between them. The CDR3 sequence is CAWTRAGGTDTQYF. DNA for the CDR3: TGTGCCTGGACCCGGGCAGGGGGCACAGATACGCAGTATTTT. The variable domain in full, completed from reference TRBV30 and TRBJ2-3, reads SQTIHQWPATLVQPVGSPLSLECTVEGTSNPNLYWYRQAAGRGLQLLFYSVGIGQISSEVPQNLSASRPQDRQFILSSKKLLLSDSGFYLCAWTRAGGTDTQYFGPGTRLTVL.

The V call is TRBV20-1, the J call TRBJ2-3; 10 nucleotides line up with TRBD2. V lost 0 bases to trimming and J lost 5 bases; unmatched junction nucleotides: 8. The CDR3 loop spans 16 amino acids. Per the germline V gene, CDR1 is DFQATT and CDR2 is SNEGSKA (reference sequence). The CDR3 is CSARDQASGRKDTQYF. The CDR3 DNA is TGCAGTGCTAGAGATCAGGCTAGCGGGAGAAAAGATACGCAGTATTTT.

This clonotype has a handful of counts. The chain couples TRBV20-1 to TRBJ2-7; D is undetermined. Germline values: CDR1 DFQATT, CDR2 SNEGSKA (reference sequence). The CDR3 runs to 13 residues. Trimming pared 6 bases from V and 6 bases from J, leaving 18 bases between. As DNA, the CDR3 is TGCAGTGCGCTTACAAGGCCCAGTGGCGAGCAGTACTTC. Amino acid sequence: CSALTRPSGEQYF.

This clonotype was observed a handful of times. Relative to the germline gene, one junction end is altered; a read error may explain this. The gene calls are TRBV7-2 and TRBJ2-3; D might be TRBD1 (6 bases). The CDR3 sequence is 13 residues long. CDR1 and CDR2 from the germline V gene are SGHTA and FQGNSA. CDR3 amino acids: CASSLERGDTQYF. The CDR3 DNA sequence: TGTGCCAGCAGTTTAGAAAGGGGGGATACGCAGTATTTT.

Points on this clonotype: One junction end does not reproduce the germline sequence, and a read error may be involved. The V and J genes are TRBV29-1 and TRBJ2-1; D gene ambiguous. Germline-derived CDR1 and CDR2 are SQVTM and ANQGSEA. This CDR3 region has 13 residues. The CDR3 here is CSAEAGLYSEQFF. CDR3 in DNA: TGCAGCGCTGAAGCTGGGTTGTATAGTGAGCAGTTCTTC.

The table lists this clonotype with a few counts. V gene TRBV18 combines with J gene TRBJ2-2, with D possibly matching TRBD1 (5 bases). CDR1 and CDR2 (germline): KGHSH, LQKENI. The CDR3 sequence is 15 residues long. V was cut by 4 bases and J by 1 base, with 10 bases left in between. CDR3 sequence: CASSLDILNTGELFF. CDR3 nucleotide sequence: TGTGCCAGCTCACTGGACATCTTGAACACCGGGGAGCTGTTTTTT.

A word on this clonotype: Here the CDR3 omits its conserved ending phenylalanine or tryptophan, so a read error is the likely source. The chain recombines TRBV28 with TRBJ2-5; D call uncertain. The CDR3 totals 14 residues. CDR1 is MDHEN and CDR2 is SYDVKM in the germline V gene. V was trimmed by 2 bases and J by 2 bases, leaving 9 bases between them. CDR3 DNA: TGTGCCAGCAGTTTACCCACACCTCAAGAGACCCAGTACTCC. It codes for CASSLPTPQETQYS.

V is TRBV18 and J is TRBJ2-5; D unclear. Per germline, CDR1 KGHSH and CDR2 LQKENI. The V end lost 4 bases, the J end lost 2 bases, and 11 bases lay between the germline ends. The CDR3 totals 14 residues. The CDR3 nucleotides read TGTGCCAGCTCACGGAACAGAGTACAAGAGACCCAGTACTTC. This encodes CASSRNRVQETQYF.

This chain uses TRBV28 with TRBJ1-2, with TRBD1 matching 10 bases. The germline V gene has CDR1 MDHEN and CDR2 SYDVKM. J was trimmed by 4 bases and V by 5 bases; bases with no gene match: 13. The CDR3 consists of 17 residues. In nucleotides, the CDR3 is TGTGCCAGCAGTATCGACAGGGGGCGCCGAGGTCTCTATGGCTACACCTTC. It specifies CASSIDRGRRGLYGYTF.

This sequence joins TRBV4-1 and TRBJ2-3; possible D gene TRBD2, 5 bases. This CDR3 comprises 16 residues. V lost 1 base, J lost 3 bases, and 14 bases lay in between. Germline assignment: CDR1 MGHRA and CDR2 YSYEKL. CDR3: CASSQADSRRTDTQYF. The CDR3 DNA reads as TGCGCCAGCAGCCAAGCGGACTCCCGGCGGACAGATACGCAGTATTTT.

The V gene is TRBV5-1, the J gene TRBJ2-1; weak D call: TRBD2 (5 bases). The V end lost 0 bases, the J end lost 10 bases, and 14 bases lay between the germline ends. The CDR3 has 14 residues. Germline values: CDR1 SGHRS, CDR2 YFSETQ. CDR3 loop: CASSLDGMRNEQFF. CDR3 DNA sequence: TGCGCCAGCAGCTTGGACGGGATGAGGAACGAGCAGTTCTTC.

The table lists this clonotype with many counts. This chain joins TRBV2 and TRBJ2-1; D unclear. The CDR3 length is 15 residues. The V gene lost 1 base and the J gene lost 9 bases, with 16 bases spanning the gap. CDR1 is SNHLY, CDR2 FYNNEI, per germline. For the CDR3, the DNA is TGTGCCAGCAGTGAAGGGACGGCTAGGGTCAGTGAGCAGTTCTTC. The encoded protein is CASSEGTARVSEQFF.

The CDR3 loop reads CSARTPSLGTDTQYF. The CDR3 region has the DNA TGCAGTGCTAGAACTCCCAGTCTAGGCACAGATACGCAGTATTTT. The J gene is TRBJ2-3, the V gene TRBV20-1, with unresolved D. Germline CDR1 is DFQATT and CDR2 is SNEGSKA (reference sequence). The CDR3 extends over 15 amino acids. V dropped 2 bases and J dropped 1 base, with 13 bases sitting between them.

V usage is TRBV7-9 and J usage is TRBJ2-1; D possibly corresponds to TRBD2 (6 bases). The CDR3 is made up of 12 amino acids. The germline CDR1 and CDR2 sequences are SEHNR and FQNEAQ (reference sequence). V gave up 5 bases and J gave up 9 bases, with 11 bases separating them. Written as DNA, the CDR3 is TGTGCCAGCAGCCGCGGGCGGGGTGAGCAGTTCTTC. Its protein product is CASSRGRGEQFF. Supplemented by reference TRBV7-9 and TRBJ2-1, the full variable domain reads DTGVSQNPRHKITKRGQNVTFRCDPISEHNRLYWYRQTLGQGPEFLTYFQNEAQLEKSRLLSDRFSAERPKGSFSTLEIQRTEQGDSAMYLCASSRGRGEQFFGPGTRLTVL.

The chain is built from TRBV20-1 and TRBJ2-2; 13 nucleotides agree with TRBD2. The CDR3 covers 16 residues. Germline V gives CDR1 DFQATT, CDR2 SNEGSKA (reference sequence). V shed 5 bases, J shed 4 bases, and the junction held 7 bases outside the gene matches. CDR3 sequence reads: CSAPGLAGTGTGELFF. In DNA form, the CDR3 reads TGCAGTGCTCCGGGACTAGCGGGAACGGGCACCGGGGAGCTGTTTTTT.

A few counts support this clonotype. V gene TRBV4-2 combines with J gene TRBJ1-2, with D possibly being TRBD1 (6 bases). Trimming took off 5 bases at V and 8 bases at J, with 15 bases between the two ends. CDR1 and CDR2 from the germline V gene are LGHNA and YNFKEQ. The CDR3 length is 13 residues. CDR3 DNA sequence: TGTGCCAGCAGCGTACAGGGCTACGGAGGCTACACCTTC. Translating gives CASSVQGYGGYTF.

J is TRBJ2-3 and V is TRBV12-3 or TRBV12-4; the D is unclear. Trimming took 8 bases from V and 2 from J, leaving 8 bases between them. This CDR3 is 12 amino acids long. The CDR3 region is CASVPSTDTQYF. The CDR3 region has the DNA TGTGCCAGCGTCCCATCCACAGATACGCAGTATTTT.

There are many counts of this clonotype. V is TRBV20-1 and J is TRBJ1-5, with 10 bases matching TRBD1. The CDR3 has 14 residues. Germline V gene data show CDR1 as DFQATT and CDR2 as SNEGSKA (reference sequence). V lost 5 bases and J lost 6; bases outside the gene matches: 7. The CDR3 region has the DNA TGCAGTGCTCGCCCCGGGACAGGGGTTCAGCCCCAGCATTTT. As protein: CSARPGTGVQPQHF.

This clonotype was counted at least ten times. V usage is TRBV5-1 and J usage is TRBJ1-4; a possible D gene is TRBD1 (6 bases). The germline V gene encodes CDR1 SGHRS and CDR2 YFSETQ. The CDR3 contains 16 residues. Trimming shortened V by 4 bases and J by 2 bases, and 15 bases separated the two germline ends. The CDR3 is CASSPNRVWTNEKLFF. The CDR3 nucleotides read TGCGCCAGCAGCCCTAACAGGGTTTGGACTAATGAAAAACTGTTTTTT.

The sample holds many counts of this clonotype. The chain is built from TRBV4-3 and TRBJ2-4, with TRBD1 identical over 12 bases. Per germline, CDR1 LGHNA and CDR2 YSLEER. The ends lost 0 bases at V and 0 bases at J; junction bases unmatched: 9. This CDR3 contains 20 residues. The CDR3 DNA reads as TGCGCCAGCAGCCAAGATGGGAGGGACAGGGGGCCTTTAGCCAAAAACATTCAGTACTTC. Translated: CASSQDGRDRGPLAKNIQYF.

The chain links TRBV5-1 to TRBJ2-1, with D perhaps matching TRBD2 (6 bases). Germline V gene lookup returns CDR1 SGHRS and CDR2 YFSETQ. V was cut by 4 bases and J by 6 bases, with 17 bases left in between. The CDR3 extends over 15 amino acids. The CDR3: CASSTQGLESNEQFF. The DNA for the CDR3 is TGCGCCAGCAGCACGCAGGGACTTGAGTCCAATGAGCAGTTCTTC.

The V call is TRBV5-4, the J call TRBJ1-1; 7 bases are a match to TRBD1. Per germline, CDR1 SGHNT and CDR2 YYREEE (reference sequence). There are 15 residues in the CDR3. The trim removed 4 bases at V and 3 bases at J, leaving 9 bases unmatched. The CDR3 here is CASSGQQGKDTEAFF. The CDR3 DNA is TGTGCCAGCAGCGGGCAACAGGGGAAGGACACTGAAGCTTTCTTT.

The chain is built from TRBV7-2 and TRBJ1-2; TRBD1 is a possible D gene (5 bases). The CDR3 length is 14 residues. Germline V gene sequence: CDR1 SGHTA, CDR2 FQGNSA. V lost 5 bases and J lost 8, with 18 bases in between. The CDR3 bases are TGTGCCAGCAGCCCCCTGATGGGGGAATGGGGCTACACCTTC. This encodes CASSPLMGEWGYTF.

The CDR3 reads CASSYTDRAGSQPQHF. In DNA form, the CDR3 reads TGCGCCAGCAGTTATACCGACAGGGCGGGATCTCAGCCCCAGCATTTT. The gene calls are TRBV4-1 and TRBJ1-5; TRBD1 matches 7 bases. The CDR3 runs 16 residues. The junction had 14 bases not matched to a gene; V was cut back by 6 bases and J by 6 bases. The V gene's germline CDR1 is MGHRA and CDR2 YSYEKL.

The CDR3 nucleotides read TGCAGTGCCGCCTTGTACGAGCAGTACTTC. Amino acid sequence: CSAALYEQYF. V usage is TRBV20-1 and J usage is TRBJ2-7; D is ambiguous. V was trimmed by 6 bases and J by 4 bases, leaving 7 bases between them. The CDR3 consists of 10 residues. CDR1 and CDR2 (germline): DFQATT, SNEGSKA (reference sequence).

The chain couples TRBV7-8 to TRBJ2-1; a possible D gene is TRBD2 (5 bases). The CDR3 is 13 amino acids. CDR1 is SGHVS and CDR2 is FQNEAQ in the germline V gene. Between the trimmed V and J ends, which lost 5 bases and 8 bases, there was a span of 13 bases. The CDR3 DNA follows: TGTGCCAGCAGCCGGCCGTTCGGGGATGAGCAGTTCTTC. The encoded protein is CASSRPFGDEQFF.

This clonotype came up a few times. This CDR3 reads CASSPGGPTTQYF. CDR3 bases: TGTGCCAGCTCACCGGGGGGGCCAACGACCCAGTACTTC. V is TRBV7-6 and J is TRBJ2-5; 8 nucleotides agree with TRBD2. This CDR3 has 13 amino acids. V gave up 8 bases and J gave up 7 bases; unmatched junction bases: 9. The germline CDR1 and CDR2 sequences are SGHVS and FNYEAQ.

The chain employs TRBV19 and TRBJ2-6; 8 bases are a match to TRBD1. The CDR3 length is 15 residues. V was pared by 9 bases and J by 3 bases, with 7 bases of the junction left unmatched. Germline V CDR1 and CDR2: LNHDA, SQIVND (reference sequence). As DNA, the CDR3 is TGTGCCAGCGGGACAGGCCCAGGTGGGGCCAACGTCCTGACTTTC. This encodes CASGTGPGGANVLTF.